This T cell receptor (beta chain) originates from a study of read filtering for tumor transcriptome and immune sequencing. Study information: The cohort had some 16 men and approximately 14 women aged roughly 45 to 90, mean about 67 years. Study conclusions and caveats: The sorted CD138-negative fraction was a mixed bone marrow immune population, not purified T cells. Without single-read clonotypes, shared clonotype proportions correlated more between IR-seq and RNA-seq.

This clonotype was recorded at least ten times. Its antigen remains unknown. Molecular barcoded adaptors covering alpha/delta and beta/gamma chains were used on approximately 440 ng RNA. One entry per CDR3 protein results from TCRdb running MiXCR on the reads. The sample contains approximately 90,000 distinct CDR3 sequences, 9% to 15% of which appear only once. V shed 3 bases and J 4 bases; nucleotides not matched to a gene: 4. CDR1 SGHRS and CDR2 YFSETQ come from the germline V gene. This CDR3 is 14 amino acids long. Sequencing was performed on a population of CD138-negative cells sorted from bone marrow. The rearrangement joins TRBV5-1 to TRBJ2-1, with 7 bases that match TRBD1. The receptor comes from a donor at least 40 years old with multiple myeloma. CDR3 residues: CASSSGTEYNEQFF. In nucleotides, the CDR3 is TGCGCCAGCAGCTCAGGGACAGAATACAATGAGCAGTTCTTC.